The next 21 T cell receptor beta chains were all read from a single sample in a study of human T cells and chemical hapten exposure. TCRdb itself ran the RACE reads through MiXCR, one entry per CDR3 protein. The table has 300,000 to 450,000 distinct CDR3 sequences, 4.5% to 5.5% seen once. As for time point: pre-sensitization, week 0. Treatment specified: therapeutic diphenylcyclopropenone sensitization with weekly scalp DPC. The sample consisted of whole blood, taken in connection with sensitization to the hapten diphenylcyclopropenone (DPC). The receptors here all came from a woman between 45 and 65 years old with alopecia areata. Some clones in this sample may be carry-over from other donors' samples.

Ten or more counts support this clonotype. The rearrangement links TRBV7-6 to TRBJ2-1, with 9 bases lining up with TRBD2. With 5 bases clipped from V and 7 bases from J, the junction kept 9 bases outside the gene matches. This CDR3 has 15 residues. Germline CDR1 is SGHVS and CDR2 is FNYEAQ. DNA for the CDR3: TGTGCCAGCAGCCTCACCGGCGGGGGGGGGAATGAGCAGTTCTTC. This codes for CASSLTGGGGNEQFF. The whole variable domain, remainder taken from reference TRBV7-6 and TRBJ2-1, is GAGVSQSPRYKVTKRGQDVALRCDPISGHVSLYWYRQALGQGPEFLTYFNYEAQQDKSGLPNDRFSAERPEGSISTLTIQRTEQRDSAMYRCASSLTGGGGNEQFFGPGTRLTVL.

The J gene is TRBJ1-1, the V gene TRBV2, with D maybe TRBD1 (5 bases). CDR3 length: 13 amino acids. The germline V gene has CDR1 SNHLY and CDR2 FYNNEI. V lost 5 bases, J lost 0 bases, and 7 bases lay in between. CDR3 nucleotides: TGTGCCAGCAGTAGGACAATGAACACTGAAGCTTTCTTT. Its protein product is CASSRTMNTEAFF. Supplemented by reference TRBV2 and TRBJ1-1, the full variable domain reads EPEVTQTPSHQVTQMGQEVILRCVPISNHLYFYWYRQILGQKVEFLVSFYNNEISEKSEIFDDQFSVERPDGSNFTLKIRSTKLEDSAMYFCASSRTMNTEAFFGQGTRLTVV.

This clonotype was observed at least ten times. The V call is TRBV20-1, the J call TRBJ1-6; D is ambiguous. Germline assignment: CDR1 DFQATT and CDR2 SNEGSKA (reference sequence). The CDR3 has 14 amino acids. V was shortened by 7 bases and J by 0 bases, with 10 bases between the two germline ends. CDR3 amino acids: CSVSGSSYNSPLHF. The CDR3 DNA follows: TGCAGTGTCTCAGGAAGCTCCTATAATTCACCCCTCCACTTT.

In this sample, this clonotype turned up many times. V is TRBV18 and J is TRBJ2-1, with D tentatively TRBD2 (5 bases). The length of the CDR3 is 13 residues. Germline CDR1 reads KGHSH; CDR2 reads LQKENI. Trimming pared 2 bases from V and 5 bases from J, leaving 7 bases between. CDR3 amino acids: CASSPGLHNEQFF. The CDR3 DNA sequence: TGTGCCAGCTCACCAGGACTCCACAATGAGCAGTTCTTC.

This clonotype occurred many times. This sequence joins TRBV20-1 and TRBJ2-1, with D possibly being TRBD2 (7 bases). The CDR3 totals 14 residues. Between the trimmed V and J ends, which lost 6 bases and 8 bases, there was a span of 20 bases. Germline lookup yields CDR1 DFQATT and CDR2 SNEGSKA (reference sequence). CDR3 sequence: CSAPGGHWSHEQFF. For the CDR3, the DNA is TGCAGTGCGCCGGGGGGCCATTGGTCCCATGAGCAGTTCTTC.

J is TRBJ1-5 and V is TRBV12-3 or TRBV12-4; a possible D gene is TRBD1 (5 bases). Trimming took off 5 bases at V and 3 bases at J, with 14 bases between the two ends. CDR3 size: 15 residues. CDR3 in amino acids: CASSTSRAYNQPQHF. CDR3 sequence (DNA): TGTGCCAGCAGTACGAGCAGGGCCTACAATCAGCCCCAGCATTTT.

This clonotype has at least ten counts. The V and J genes are TRBV6-1 and TRBJ1-4; 7 bases are shared with TRBD1. The ends lost 6 bases at V and 3 bases at J; junction bases unmatched: 7. CDR1 is MNHNS, CDR2 SASEGT, per germline. The CDR3 is 15 residues long. The CDR3 sequence is CASSRTGTANEKLFF. In nucleotides, the CDR3 is TGTGCCAGCAGCAGGACGGGGACAGCTAATGAAAAACTGTTTTTT.

This clonotype has a handful of counts. The chain links TRBV10-3 to TRBJ2-3; D is unclear. The V gene's germline CDR1 is ENHRY and CDR2 SYGVKD. The CDR3 consists of 16 residues. V lost 0 bases, J lost 2 bases, and 12 bases lay in between. For the CDR3, the DNA is TGTGCCATCAGTGAGTCGGCTAGGTCATACACAGATACGCAGTATTTT. Its translation: CAISESARSYTDTQYF.

This clonotype occurred many times. The chain links TRBV5-1 to TRBJ2-4; 10 positions agree with TRBD2. From germline, CDR1 is SGHRS and CDR2 YFSETQ. CDR3 length: 16 residues. With V trimmed by 0 bases and J by 3 bases, 3 bases remained unmatched. CDR3 sequence: CASSLGTSGFKNIQYF. The CDR3 bases are TGCGCCAGCAGCTTGGGGACTAGCGGCTTCAAAAACATTCAGTACTTC.

This clonotype was recorded many times. J is TRBJ2-4 and V is TRBV6-2 or TRBV6-3, with D perhaps matching TRBD2 (6 bases). From germline, CDR1 is MNHEY and CDR2 SVGEGT. The CDR3 has 18 residues. Trimming removed 2 bases from V and 0 bases from J, with 17 bases in between. The CDR3 DNA is TGTGCCAGCAGTTACCAGGGACTCCCCTCCGGAGCCAAAAACATTCAGTACTTC. The encoded protein is CASSYQGLPSGAKNIQYF.

The table lists this clonotype with many counts. This chain uses TRBV2 with TRBJ1-5; possible D gene TRBD1, 6 bases. Germline CDR1 reads SNHLY; CDR2 reads FYNNEI. This CDR3 has 12 amino acids. With 5 bases removed from V and 6 bases from J, the gap between germline ends came to 8 bases. CDR3 DNA sequence: TGTGCCAGCAGTCCAGGGGTTCAGCCCCAGCATTTT. Translated, it gives CASSPGVQPQHF.

This clonotype has ten or more counts. At one end, the junction sequence differs from germline, possibly due to a read error. The chain has TRBV7-2 and TRBJ2-5; D gene uncertain. The CDR3 extends over 13 amino acids. Germline V gene lookup returns CDR1 SGHTA and CDR2 FQGNSA. The CDR3 bases are TGCGCCAGCAGCCGAGGATTACAAGAGACCCAGTACTTC. It yields the protein CASSRGLQETQYF.

This clonotype was seen many times. The genes are TRBV5-1 and TRBJ2-7; 7 nucleotides match TRBD1. The trim removed 2 bases at V and 5 bases at J, leaving 10 bases unmatched. In germline, CDR1 is SGHRS, CDR2 YFSETQ. The CDR3 extends over 15 amino acids. CDR3 sequence reads: CASSFETGKVDEQYF. The CDR3 DNA sequence: TGCGCCAGCAGCTTCGAGACAGGGAAAGTTGACGAGCAGTACTTC.

This clonotype was detected many times. The chain recombines TRBV7-9 with TRBJ2-6, with 12 bases lining up with TRBD2. The CDR3 runs 18 residues. Germline CDR1 reads SEHNR; CDR2 reads FQNEAQ (reference sequence). Trimming took 4 bases from V and 0 from J; bases not matched to a gene: 4. CDR3 in DNA: TGTGCCAGCAGCTCCACTAGCGGGGGGCGCTCTGGGGCCAACGTCCTGACTTTC. Translated: CASSSTSGGRSGANVLTF.

The table lists this clonotype with many counts. The chain combines TRBV27 with TRBJ2-2, with a tentative D call TRBD1 (5 bases). The CDR3 contains 14 residues. The ends were cut back, 3 bases at V and 1 base at J, with 6 bases in the middle. Germline assignment: CDR1 MNHEY and CDR2 SMNVEV (reference sequence). The CDR3 DNA sequence: TGTGCCAGCAGTTTGCAGGGGAACACCGGGGAGCTGTTTTTT. Amino acids: CASSLQGNTGELFF.

The J gene is TRBJ2-7, the V gene TRBV6-5, with D unresolved. The length of the CDR3 is 11 residues. The germline CDR1 and CDR2 sequences are MNHEY and SVGAGI. V lost 4 bases, J lost 7 bases, and 8 bases lay in between. The DNA for the CDR3 is TGTGCCAGCAGTTGGGGTCAGGAGCAGTACTTC. This translates into CASSWGQEQYF.

This clonotype was seen at least ten times. The V and J genes are TRBV20-1 and TRBJ2-3, with 10 bases fitting TRBD1. The germline gives CDR1 DFQATT, CDR2 SNEGSKA (reference sequence). The CDR3 runs 15 residues. With 0 bases clipped from V and 5 bases from J, the junction kept 5 bases outside the gene matches. Here the CDR3 reads CSARDAGQGQDTQYF. The CDR3 nucleotides read TGCAGTGCTAGAGATGCGGGACAGGGGCAAGATACGCAGTATTTT.

Only a few counts were recorded for this clonotype. The chain uses TRBV7-9 and TRBJ1-4; the match to TRBD1 covers 9 bases. Germline CDR1 reads SEHNR; CDR2 reads FQNEAQ (reference sequence). The CDR3 has 15 residues. The V segment lost 5 bases and the J segment 6 bases; nucleotides outside the gene matches: 7. The DNA of the CDR3 is TGTGCCAGCAGCGACCGGGACAGGGAGTATGAAAAACTGTTTTTT. This encodes CASSDRDREYEKLFF.

This clonotype came up many times. V and J are TRBV12-3 or TRBV12-4 and TRBJ2-5; perhaps TRBD1 as D (5 bases). The CDR3 contains 13 residues. The V and J ends lost 6 bases and 6 bases respectively, with 14 bases between them. Written as DNA, the CDR3 is TGTGCCAGCAGCCCTGGACAATTCCAGACCCAGTACTTC. Translated, it gives CASSPGQFQTQYF.

This clonotype was seen repeatedly, ten times or more. V usage is TRBV5-6 and J usage is TRBJ1-2; no clear D. Germline V lookup: CDR1 SGHDT, CDR2 YYEEEE. V lost 0 bases and J 7 bases, leaving 10 bases between the germline ends. The CDR3 length is 13 residues. CDR3 in amino acids: CASSLGSEIGYTF. CDR3 coding DNA: TGTGCCAGCAGCTTGGGATCTGAGATTGGCTACACCTTC.

This clonotype was picked up a small number of times. The chain couples TRBV6-5 to TRBJ1-4; possible D gene TRBD1, 6 bases. V was trimmed by 8 bases and J by 3 bases, leaving 19 bases between them. Germline V gives CDR1 MNHEY, CDR2 SVGAGI. The CDR3 extends over 16 amino acids. The CDR3 sequence is CASRPFGGPANEKLFF. As DNA, the CDR3 is TGTGCCAGCCGGCCCTTTGGGGGGCCGGCTAATGAAAAACTGTTTTTT.